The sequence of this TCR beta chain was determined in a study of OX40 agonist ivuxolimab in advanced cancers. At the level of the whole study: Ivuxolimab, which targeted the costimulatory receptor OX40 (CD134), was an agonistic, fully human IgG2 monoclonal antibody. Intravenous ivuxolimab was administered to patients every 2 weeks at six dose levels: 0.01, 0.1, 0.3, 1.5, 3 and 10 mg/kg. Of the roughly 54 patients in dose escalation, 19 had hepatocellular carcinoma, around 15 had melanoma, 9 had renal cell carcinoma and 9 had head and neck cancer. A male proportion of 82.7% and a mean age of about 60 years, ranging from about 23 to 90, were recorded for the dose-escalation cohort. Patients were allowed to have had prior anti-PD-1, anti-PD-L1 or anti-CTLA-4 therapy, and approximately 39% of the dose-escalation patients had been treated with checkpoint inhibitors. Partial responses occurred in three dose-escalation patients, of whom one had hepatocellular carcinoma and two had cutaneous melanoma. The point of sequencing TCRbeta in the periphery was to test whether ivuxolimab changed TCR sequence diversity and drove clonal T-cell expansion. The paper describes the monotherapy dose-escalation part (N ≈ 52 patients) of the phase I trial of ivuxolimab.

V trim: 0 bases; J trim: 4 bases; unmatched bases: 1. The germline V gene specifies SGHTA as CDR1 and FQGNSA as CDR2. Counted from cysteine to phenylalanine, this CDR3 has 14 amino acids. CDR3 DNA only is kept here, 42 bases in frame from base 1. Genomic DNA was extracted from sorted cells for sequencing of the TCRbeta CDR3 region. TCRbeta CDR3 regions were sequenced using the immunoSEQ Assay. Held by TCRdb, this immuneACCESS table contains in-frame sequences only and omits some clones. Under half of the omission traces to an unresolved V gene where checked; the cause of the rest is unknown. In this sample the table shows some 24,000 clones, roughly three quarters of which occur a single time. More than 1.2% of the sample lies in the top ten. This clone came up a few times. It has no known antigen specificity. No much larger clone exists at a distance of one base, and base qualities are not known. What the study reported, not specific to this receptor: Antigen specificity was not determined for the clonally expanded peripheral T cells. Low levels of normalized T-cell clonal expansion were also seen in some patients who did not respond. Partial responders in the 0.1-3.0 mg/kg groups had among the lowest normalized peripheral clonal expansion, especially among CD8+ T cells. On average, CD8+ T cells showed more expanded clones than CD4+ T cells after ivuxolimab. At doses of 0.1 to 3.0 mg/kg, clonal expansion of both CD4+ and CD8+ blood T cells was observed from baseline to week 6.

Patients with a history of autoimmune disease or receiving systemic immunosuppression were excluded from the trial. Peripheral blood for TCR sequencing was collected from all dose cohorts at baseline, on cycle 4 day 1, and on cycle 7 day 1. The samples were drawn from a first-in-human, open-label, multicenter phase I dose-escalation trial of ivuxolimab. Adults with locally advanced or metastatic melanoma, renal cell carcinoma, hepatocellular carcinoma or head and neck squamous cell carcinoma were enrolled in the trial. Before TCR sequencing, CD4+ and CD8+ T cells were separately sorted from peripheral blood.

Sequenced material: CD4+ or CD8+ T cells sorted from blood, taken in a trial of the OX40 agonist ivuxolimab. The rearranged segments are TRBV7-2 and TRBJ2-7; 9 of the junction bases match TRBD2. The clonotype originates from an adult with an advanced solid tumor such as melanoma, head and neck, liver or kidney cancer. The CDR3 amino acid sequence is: CASSLASGGYEQYF. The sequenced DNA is TGTGCCAGCAGCTTAGCTAGCGGGGGTTACGAGCAGTACTTC.